These 10 T cell receptor beta chains were sequenced from one sample in a study of Graves' ophthalmopathy and Graves' hyperthyroidism. Using RNA transcripts, the TCR beta CDR3 regions were amplified. First-round RT-PCR relied on HTBI primers, and a second-round multiplex PCR came next. TCRdb reanalysed the multiplex PCR reads using MiXCR and keeps one entry per CDR3 protein. The sample has around 1,000,000 distinct CDR3 sequences; about two fifths are singletons. The sequencing input was peripheral blood or thyroid tissue (not recorded which). The source is an adult man with Graves' hyperthyroidism.

This clonotype has a count of ten or more. The CDR3 reads CASSQLGYTEAFF. CDR3 bases: TGTGCCAGCAGCCAATTAGGTTACACTGAAGCTTTCTTT. This chain links TRBV14 with TRBJ1-1; D is unclear. The V gene lost 2 bases and the J gene lost 3 bases, with 7 bases spanning the gap. This CDR3 spans 13 amino acids. The germline V gene has CDR1 SGHDN and CDR2 FVKESK.

The chain joins TRBV7-6 to TRBJ2-5, with 7 bases that match TRBD2. Trimming at V came to 5 bases and at J to 4 bases, leaving 10 bases not matched to a gene. Germline lookup yields CDR1 SGHVS and CDR2 FNYEAQ. The length of the CDR3 is 15 residues. CDR3: CASSPRTSGVETQYF. CDR3 coding DNA: TGTGCCAGCAGCCCCCGGACTAGTGGAGTAGAGACCCAGTACTTC.

In regard to this clonotype: This may be a read error: a much more frequent sequence differs by one nucleotide. The V and J genes are TRBV4-1 and TRBJ1-3, with no clear D. There are 14 residues in the CDR3. Germline CDR1 reads MGHRA; CDR2 reads YSYEKL. This CDR3 is CASSQDPNGDTIYF. CDR3 coding DNA: TGTGCCAGCAGCCAAGATCCAAACGGGGACACCATATATTTT.

This clonotype showed up many times. The V gene is TRBV5-5, the J gene TRBJ1-3, with D unresolved. Trimming pared 2 bases from V and 4 bases from J, leaving 7 bases between. The germline V gene has CDR1 SGHKS and CDR2 YYEKEE (reference sequence). CDR3 length: 13 amino acids. The CDR3 nucleotides read TGTGCCAGCAGCTTTCAAGAAGGAAACACCATATATTTT. The encoded protein is CASSFQEGNTIYF. The full variable domain, rest sourced from reference TRBV5-5 and TRBJ1-3, is DAGVTQSPTHLIKTRGQQVTLRCSPISGHKSVSWYQQVLGQGPQFIFQYYEKEERGRGNFPDRFSARQFPNYSSELNVNALLLGDSALYLCASSFQEGNTIYFGEGSWLTVV.

This clonotype was picked up many times. This chain uses TRBV7-9 with TRBJ2-7, with TRBD1 matching 8 bases. Per the germline V gene, CDR1 is SEHNR and CDR2 is FQNEAQ (reference sequence). The V segment lost 5 bases and the J segment 3 bases; nucleotides outside the gene matches: 9. This CDR3 is 15 amino acids long. The DNA for the CDR3 is TGTGCCAGCAGCCACTCCGGACAGGGTGTCTACGAGCAGTACTTC. Encoded protein: CASSHSGQGVYEQYF.

This clonotype was observed a few times. The chain carries TRBV7-9 and TRBJ2-5, with D possibly being TRBD1 or TRBD2 (5 bases each). The CDR3 runs to 15 residues. Trimming stripped 3 bases from V and 1 base from J, with 12 bases between. The V gene's germline CDR1 is SEHNR and CDR2 FQNEAQ (reference sequence). CDR3 in DNA: TGTGCCAGCAGCTTCGCCGGGACGTTCCAAGAGACCCAGTACTTC. Amino acid sequence: CASSFAGTFQETQYF.

V and J are TRBV7-9 and TRBJ1-4; possibly TRBD1 for D (6 bases). Per germline, CDR1 SEHNR and CDR2 FQNEAQ (reference sequence). The CDR3 is made up of 15 amino acids. The V and J ends lost 1 base and 8 bases respectively, with 14 bases between them. The CDR3 sequence is CASSLGGPWVEKLFF. For the CDR3, the DNA is TGTGCCAGCAGCTTAGGGGGGCCCTGGGTCGAAAAACTGTTTTTT.

This clonotype was counted at least ten times. The chain is built from TRBV7-6 and TRBJ2-5; D gene unclear. V was shortened by 1 base and J by 0 bases, with 6 bases between the two germline ends. The germline V gene encodes CDR1 SGHVS and CDR2 FNYEAQ. The CDR3 has 14 residues. For the CDR3, the DNA is TGTGCCAGCAGCTTAGACCGGAACCAAGAGACCCAGTACTTC. It encodes CASSLDRNQETQYF.

The chain has TRBV20-1 and TRBJ2-7; no clear D. From germline, CDR1 is DFQATT and CDR2 SNEGSKA (reference sequence). Trimming removed 3 bases at V and 2 bases at J, with 11 bases between. The CDR3 length is 13 residues. The CDR3 reads CSARGIAAYEQYF. As DNA, the CDR3 is TGCAGTGCTAGGGGGATAGCAGCCTACGAGCAGTACTTC.

The chain couples TRBV15 to TRBJ1-6, with D possibly being TRBD1 (5 bases). The CDR3 spans 15 residues. Germline loops: CDR1 LNHNV, CDR2 YYDKDF (reference sequence). V lost 0 bases and J 10 bases, leaving 13 bases between the germline ends. The CDR3 spells CATSRDGGVGSPLHF. The CDR3 DNA is TGTGCCACCAGCAGAGACGGAGGGGTTGGCTCACCCCTCCACTTT.